Below are 32 T cell receptor beta chains sequenced from a single sample in a study of T cells in Graves' hyperthyroidism and ophthalmopathy. Authors of the study amplified TCR beta CDR3 regions from RNA transcripts. First-round RT-PCR targeting the TCR CDR3 was performed with the HTBI primer set. MiXCR, run by TCRdb on the multiplex PCR reads, gives a single entry per CDR3 protein. The data show about 95,000 distinct CDR3 sequences, 40% seen once. The material sequenced was peripheral blood or thyroid tissue (not recorded which). The receptors shown here come from a woman in her twenties or thirties with Graves' hyperthyroidism.

This clonotype has ten or more counts. J is TRBJ2-6 and V is TRBV2; weak D call: TRBD1 (8 bases). Per the germline V gene, CDR1 is SNHLY and CDR2 is FYNNEI. The CDR3 has 17 residues. Trimming took off 4 bases at V and 2 bases at J, with 15 bases between the two ends. The CDR3 sequence is CASSGQGTTTGANVLTF. The CDR3 coding sequence is TGTGCCAGCAGTGGACAGGGGACTACAACTGGGGCCAACGTCCTGACTTTC.

This clonotype showed up many times. The V call is TRBV20-1, the J call TRBJ1-1; D uncertain. Trimming removed 1 base from V and 1 base from J, with 7 bases in between. Germline V lookup: CDR1 DFQATT, CDR2 SNEGSKA (reference sequence). The CDR3 is 13 amino acids. In nucleotides, the CDR3 is TGCAGTGCTAGAGGACAACCGAACACTGAAGCTTTCTTT. The encoded protein is CSARGQPNTEAFF.

The rearrangement joins TRBV25-1 to TRBJ2-7; D perhaps matches TRBD1 (6 bases). CDR1 and CDR2 from the germline V gene are MGHDK and SYGVNS. The CDR3 totals 15 residues. V lost 0 bases, J lost 2 bases, and 11 bases lay in between. The CDR3 DNA follows: TGTGCCAGCAGTGAATATCGTCAGGGGACCTACGAGCAGTACTTC. The encoded protein is CASSEYRQGTYEQYF.

The chain links TRBV2 to TRBJ2-7; 9 bases are shared with TRBD1. In germline, CDR1 is SNHLY, CDR2 FYNNEI. The CDR3 has 13 residues. V was clipped by 8 bases and J by 6 bases; unmatched bases: 8. CDR3 amino acids: CASAGQGIGEQYF. CDR3 DNA sequence: TGTGCCAGCGCGGGACAGGGAATCGGCGAGCAGTACTTC. The whole variable domain, remainder taken from reference TRBV2 and TRBJ2-7, is EPEVTQTPSHQVTQMGQEVILRCVPISNHLYFYWYRQILGQKVEFLVSFYNNEISEKSEIFDDQFSVERPDGSNFTLKIRSTKLEDSAMYFCASAGQGIGEQYFGPGTRLTVT.

The CDR3 loop is CASLNSRGDLSGELFF. The CDR3 DNA reads TGTGCCAGCTTAAACTCTCGAGGGGACTTATCCGGGGAGCTGTTTTTT. The chain couples TRBV7-6 to TRBJ2-2, with a possible D match to TRBD2 (6 bases). This CDR3 has 16 residues. Germline CDR1 and CDR2: SGHVS and FNYEAQ. V was pared by 8 bases and J by 6 bases, with 22 bases between.

This clonotype was seen ten or more times. V usage is TRBV4-1 and J usage is TRBJ2-5; TRBD2 matches at 8 bases. CDR1 is MGHRA and CDR2 is YSYEKL in the germline V gene. J lost 5 bases, V lost 0 bases, and 8 bases had no gene match. The CDR3 is made up of 16 amino acids. The CDR3 bases are TGCGCCAGCAGCCAAGATCTTCGGGGGGGCAGGGAGACCCAGTACTTC. Translation gives CASSQDLRGGRETQYF.

This clonotype was counted many times. The V and J genes are TRBV24-1 and TRBJ1-2, with D uncertain. Between the trimmed V and J ends, which lost 5 bases and 5 bases, there was a span of 11 bases. CDR3 length: 13 amino acids. CDR1 KGHDR and CDR2 SFDVKD come from the germline V gene. The CDR3 here is CATSGKRDYGYTF. In nucleotides, the CDR3 is TGTGCCACCAGTGGGAAAAGGGATTATGGCTACACCTTC.

Notes on this clonotype: A read error is likely, as this CDR3 ends without the conserved phenylalanine or tryptophan. The limits of the CDR3 on the DNA are not certain, so only TCRdb's listed CDR3 is given. The chain is built from TRBV9 and TRBJ1-6. Germline V CDR1 and CDR2: SGDLS, YYNGEE. The CDR3 has 8 amino acids, counting both end residues. The CDR3 loop is CASSLTNY.

In its sample, this clonotype was seen many times. The CDR3 DNA follows: TGTGCCAGCAGTGGGTGGACCTCTGGAAACACCATATATTTT. It translates to CASSGWTSGNTIYF. The chain couples TRBV5-6 to TRBJ1-3; D unresolved. Trimming pared 5 bases from V and 0 bases from J, leaving 9 bases between. Germline CDR1 reads SGHDT; CDR2 reads YYEEEE. The CDR3 is 14 residues long.

This clonotype was recorded many times. J is TRBJ1-2 and V is TRBV7-9; TRBD1 matches 10 bases. CDR1 is SEHNR, CDR2 FQNEAQ, per germline (reference sequence). CDR3 size: 15 residues. V lost 1 base, J lost 4 bases, and 3 bases stayed unmatched. The CDR3 region is CASSLGWDRGYGYTF. The CDR3 bases are TGTGCCAGCAGCTTAGGTTGGGACAGGGGCTATGGCTACACCTTC.

The V call is TRBV2, the J call TRBJ1-5, with TRBD1 matching over 7 bases. Germline V lookup: CDR1 SNHLY, CDR2 FYNNEI. Trimming at V came to 8 bases and at J to 6 bases, leaving 4 bases not matched to a gene. The CDR3 loop spans 12 amino acids. The CDR3 nucleotides read TGTGCCAGCGCCCAGGGGGGTCAGCCCCAGCATTTT. As protein: CASAQGGQPQHF. Drawing the rest from reference TRBV2 and TRBJ1-5, the complete variable domain is EPEVTQTPSHQVTQMGQEVILRCVPISNHLYFYWYRQILGQKVEFLVSFYNNEISEKSEIFDDQFSVERPDGSNFTLKIRSTKLEDSAMYFCASAQGGQPQHFGDGTRLSIL.

The chain uses TRBV10-3 and TRBJ2-7, with 9 bases that match TRBD2. After removal of 0 bases from V and 3 bases from J, the junction contained 9 bases not matched to a gene. The CDR3 contains 17 residues. Germline CDR1 is ENHRY and CDR2 is SYGVKD. Written as DNA, the CDR3 is TGTGCCATCAGTGAGTCGACAATAGCGGGAGTGGTCTACGAGCAGTACTTC. Amino acid sequence: CAISESTIAGVVYEQYF.

The sample holds many counts of this clonotype. The gene calls are TRBV4-2 and TRBJ2-5; no reliable D call. From germline, CDR1 is LGHNA and CDR2 YNFKEQ. CDR3 length equals 14 residues. Trimming stripped 0 bases from V and 5 bases from J, with 10 bases between. The CDR3 reads CASSQDSVGETQYF. CDR3 nucleotides: TGTGCCAGCAGCCAAGATTCTGTCGGGGAGACCCAGTACTTC.

Ten or more counts support this clonotype. The chain joins TRBV11-3 to TRBJ2-7, with TRBD1 matching 9 bases. After removal of 5 bases from V and 5 bases from J, the junction contained 4 bases not matched to a gene. Germline CDR1 reads SGHNT; CDR2 reads YENEEA. This CDR3 comprises 13 residues. The CDR3, as DNA: TGTGCCAGCAGCCTCCGGGACAGGGACGAGCAGTACTTC. It encodes CASSLRDRDEQYF.

In its sample, this clonotype was seen many times. At one boundary the junction diverges from the germline segment, which might be a read error. This sequence joins TRBV2 and TRBJ2-7; tentative D call: TRBD1 (5 bases). Germline V gene lookup returns CDR1 SNHLY and CDR2 FYNNEI. CDR3 length: 10 amino acids. The CDR3 spells CASTQTTDSF. CDR3 DNA: TGTGCCAGCACCCAAACGACAGATTCATTC.

This clonotype was detected ten times or more. The rearrangement uses TRBV12-3 or TRBV12-4 and TRBJ2-7; TRBD1 aligns across 7 bases. Germline trimming cut 3 bases from V and 3 bases from J; bases unmatched to any gene: 5. The CDR3 spans 14 residues. As DNA, the CDR3 is TGTGCCAGCAGTTTCCGGGACAGTGTCTACGAGCAGTACTTC. Translation: CASSFRDSVYEQYF.

As to this clonotype: This may arise from a read error, as a much more abundant clone is one base away. The CDR3 ends on some other residue instead of the conserved phenylalanine or tryptophan, so this is likely a read error. The genes are TRBV25-1 and TRBJ1-1; the D is unclear. Germline-derived CDR1 and CDR2 are MGHDK and SYGVNS. The CDR3 sequence is 12 residues long. V lost 5 bases and J 11 bases, leaving 15 bases between the germline ends. The CDR3 here is CASSSNSKRAFL. The CDR3 DNA reads TGTGCCAGCAGTTCGAACTCAAAGAGGGCTTTCCTT.

Worth noting for this clonotype: Sequence at one end of the junction differs from germline and may be a read error. The chain links TRBV4-1 to TRBJ2-6; D ambiguous. The CDR3 runs to 8 residues. Germline-derived CDR1 and CDR2 are MGHRA and YSYEKL. The CDR3 nucleotides read TGTGCCAGCAGCCAAGGGCATTTC. It is translated as CASSQGHF.

Many counts were recorded for this clonotype. The V and J genes are TRBV19 and TRBJ2-6; possibly TRBD1 for D (5 bases). The CDR3 loop spans 16 amino acids. Germline lookup yields CDR1 LNHDA and CDR2 SQIVND (reference sequence). Trimming shortened V by 4 bases and J by 2 bases, and 12 bases separated the two germline ends. The CDR3 loop is CASSKGGATGANVLTF. The CDR3 DNA reads as TGTGCCAGTAGTAAGGGTGGGGCTACTGGGGCCAACGTCCTGACTTTC.

This clonotype was seen just once. The rearrangement joins TRBV7-9 to TRBJ2-2, with D unclear. Trimming removed 5 bases at V and 1 base at J, with 11 bases between. Germline values: CDR1 SEHNR, CDR2 FQNEAQ (reference sequence). The CDR3 sequence is 15 residues long. The CDR3 DNA sequence: TGTGCCAGCAGCCCCGTTGTGGGGAACACCGGGGAGCTGTTTTTT. The encoded protein is CASSPVVGNTGELFF.

There are many counts of this clonotype. The gene calls are TRBV6-6 and TRBJ1-4; possible D gene TRBD1, 5 bases. The germline V gene has CDR1 MNHNY and CDR2 SVGAGI (reference sequence). The V end lost 5 bases, the J end lost 8 bases, and 12 bases lay between the germline ends. The length of the CDR3 is 13 residues. The DNA for the CDR3 is TGTGCCAGCAGTGCAGGGAAGAGGGAAAAACTGTTTTTT. Protein: CASSAGKREKLFF.

This clonotype was observed at least ten times. The J gene is TRBJ1-1, the V gene TRBV20-1; D perhaps matches TRBD1 (6 bases). CDR3 length equals 15 residues. Germline CDR1 and CDR2: DFQATT and SNEGSKA (reference sequence). Trimming cost V 0 bases and J 0 bases, with 11 bases left between them. The DNA for the CDR3 is TGCAGTGCTAGAGATTCCCGGACAGTGAACACTGAAGCTTTCTTT. Its translation is CSARDSRTVNTEAFF.

Ten or more counts support this clonotype. This chain links TRBV20-1 with TRBJ1-1; D is possibly TRBD1 (5 bases). Germline assignment: CDR1 DFQATT and CDR2 SNEGSKA (reference sequence). Trimming removed 2 bases from V and 6 bases from J, with 22 bases in between. This CDR3 contains 16 residues. CDR3 nucleotide sequence: TGCAGTGCTAGAACGGTTGGCTGGGGACTACGGGCTGAAGCTTTCTTT. Translated, it gives CSARTVGWGLRAEAFF.

The table lists this clonotype with many counts. The CDR3, as DNA: TGCGCCAGCAGCCAAGAATATGGACAGGGAAATGAAAAACTGTTTTTT. Translated: CASSQEYGQGNEKLFF. This chain uses TRBV4-1 with TRBJ1-4, with TRBD1 matching over 8 bases. The ends lost 0 bases at V and 5 bases at J; junction bases unmatched: 5. This CDR3 contains 16 residues. Per germline, CDR1 MGHRA and CDR2 YSYEKL.

The count of this clonotype is one. In this CDR3 the conserved last residue, phenylalanine or tryptophan, is missing, so a read error is likely. V is TRBV28 and J is TRBJ1-5; TRBD1 aligns across 7 bases. The CDR3 totals 15 residues. From germline, CDR1 is MDHEN and CDR2 SYDVKM. V lost 8 bases, J lost 1 base, and 8 bases stayed unmatched. CDR3: CASSDRFWSNQPQHS. The CDR3 coding sequence is TGTGCCAGCTCGGACAGGTTTTGGAGCAATCAGCCCCAGCATTCT.

This clonotype was detected many times. V usage is TRBV12-3 or TRBV12-4 and J usage is TRBJ2-5; D call uncertain. V was shortened by 0 bases and J by 1 base, with 6 bases between the two germline ends. CDR3 length equals 14 residues. CDR3 loop: CASSLAVGQETQYF. CDR3 in DNA: TGTGCCAGCAGTTTAGCGGTAGGCCAAGAGACCCAGTACTTC.

This clonotype was detected many times. The chain has TRBV6-6 and TRBJ1-2; the D gene is possibly TRBD1 (5 bases). The CDR3 runs 13 residues. CDR1 MNHNY and CDR2 SVGAGI come from the germline V gene (reference sequence). V was clipped by 0 bases and J by 4 bases, with 6 bases between them. CDR3 nucleotide sequence: TGTGCCAGCAGTTACTCGACAGCCTATGGCTACACCTTC. Protein sequence: CASSYSTAYGYTF.

The rearrangement joins TRBV7-2 to TRBJ2-1, with 7 nucleotides matching TRBD1. The germline gives CDR1 SGHTA, CDR2 FQGNSA. This CDR3 region has 15 residues. J gave up 2 bases and V 1 base, and 2 bases lay outside the gene matches. The CDR3 sequence is CASSLEQGPYNEQFF. DNA of the CDR3: TGTGCCAGCAGCTTAGAACAGGGGCCCTACAATGAGCAGTTCTTC.

The chain recombines TRBV4-2 with TRBJ1-5; 7 bases fit TRBD1. The CDR3 contains 16 residues. Trimming at V came to 6 bases and at J to 1 base, leaving 9 bases not matched to a gene. Germline V lookup: CDR1 LGHNA, CDR2 YNFKEQ. The CDR3 sequence is CASSSPSGQSNQPQHF. CDR3 in DNA: TGTGCCAGCAGTTCCCCCTCGGGACAGAGCAATCAGCCCCAGCATTTT.

This clonotype appeared many times. The V gene is TRBV7-6, the J gene TRBJ2-7; unclear D gene. The CDR3 spans 13 residues. Per the germline V gene, CDR1 is SGHVS and CDR2 is FNYEAQ. V was cut by 5 bases and J by 1 base, with 9 bases left in between. The CDR3 spells CASSASNSYEQYF. The CDR3 region has the DNA TGTGCCAGCAGCGCCTCCAATTCCTACGAGCAGTACTTC.

In its sample, this clonotype was seen a few times. The chain links TRBV28 to TRBJ1-1; D is perhaps TRBD1 (6 bases). Trimming pared 6 bases from V and 0 bases from J, leaving 11 bases between. Per the germline V gene, CDR1 is MDHEN and CDR2 is SYDVKM. The CDR3 has 14 residues. The CDR3 reads CASRGGGLNTEAFF. For the CDR3, the DNA is TGTGCCAGCAGGGGGGGCGGATTGAACACTGAAGCTTTCTTT.

This clonotype showed up many times. The chain links TRBV7-9 to TRBJ1-4; D is unresolved. CDR1 is SEHNR, CDR2 FQNEAQ, per germline (reference sequence). The CDR3 consists of 13 residues. The V end was cut by 5 bases, the J end by 8 bases, with 12 bases between. The CDR3 is CASSQPSEEKLFF. CDR3 sequence (DNA): TGTGCCAGCAGCCAACCTAGCGAGGAAAAACTGTTTTTT.